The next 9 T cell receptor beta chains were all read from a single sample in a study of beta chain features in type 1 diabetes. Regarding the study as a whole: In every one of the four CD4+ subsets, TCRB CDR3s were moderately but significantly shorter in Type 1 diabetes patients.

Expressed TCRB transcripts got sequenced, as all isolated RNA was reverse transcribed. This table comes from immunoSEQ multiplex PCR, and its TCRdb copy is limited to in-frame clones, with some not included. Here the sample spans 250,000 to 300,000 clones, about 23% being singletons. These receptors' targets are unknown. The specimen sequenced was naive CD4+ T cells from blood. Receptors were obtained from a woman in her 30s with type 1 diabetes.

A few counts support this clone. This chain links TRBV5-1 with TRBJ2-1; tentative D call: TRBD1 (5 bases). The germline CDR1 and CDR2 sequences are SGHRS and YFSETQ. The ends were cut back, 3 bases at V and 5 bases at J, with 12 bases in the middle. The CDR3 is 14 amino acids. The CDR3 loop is CASSYPQGDNEQFF. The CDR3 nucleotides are TGCGCCAGCAGCTACCCCCAAGGGGACAATGAGCAGTTCTTC.

CDR3 bases: TGTGCCAGCAGTGAATTAACAGCCACAGATACGCAGTATTTT. This codes for CASSELTATDTQYF. The rearrangement joins TRBV25-1 to TRBJ2-3; no definite D call. The CDR3 loop spans 14 amino acids. Trimming removed 1 base from V and 2 bases from J, with 7 bases in between. Germline V gene sequence: CDR1 MGHDK, CDR2 SYGVNS.

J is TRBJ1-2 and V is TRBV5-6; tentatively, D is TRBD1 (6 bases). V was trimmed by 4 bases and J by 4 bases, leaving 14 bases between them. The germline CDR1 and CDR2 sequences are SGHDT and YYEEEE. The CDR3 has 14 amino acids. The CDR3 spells CASSPKDRFYGYTF. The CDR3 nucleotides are TGTGCCAGCAGCCCTAAGGACAGATTCTATGGCTACACCTTC.

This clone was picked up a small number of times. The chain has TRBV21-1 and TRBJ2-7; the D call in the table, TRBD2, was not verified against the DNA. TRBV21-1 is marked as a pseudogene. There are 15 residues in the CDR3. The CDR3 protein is CASSKASTSGYEQYF. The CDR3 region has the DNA TGTGCCAGCAGCAAAGCTTCGACTAGCGGCTACGAGCAGTACTTC.

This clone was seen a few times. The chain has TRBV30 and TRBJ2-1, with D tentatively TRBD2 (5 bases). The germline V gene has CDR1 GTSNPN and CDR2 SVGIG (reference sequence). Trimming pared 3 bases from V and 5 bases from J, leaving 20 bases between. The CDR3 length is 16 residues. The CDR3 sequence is CAWSRELAYNNNEQFF. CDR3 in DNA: TGTGCCTGGAGCCGAGAGTTAGCGTATAACAACAATGAGCAGTTCTTC.

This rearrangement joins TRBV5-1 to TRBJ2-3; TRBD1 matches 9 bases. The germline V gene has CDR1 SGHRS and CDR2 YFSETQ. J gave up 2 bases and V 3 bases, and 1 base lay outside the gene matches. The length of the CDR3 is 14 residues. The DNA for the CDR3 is TGCGCCAGCAGCTCACAGGGGGCCACAGATACGCAGTATTTT. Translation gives CASSSQGATDTQYF. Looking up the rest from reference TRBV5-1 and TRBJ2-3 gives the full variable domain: KAGVTQTPRYLIKTRGQQVTLSCSPISGHRSVSWYQQTPGQGLQFLFEYFSETQRNKGNFPGRFSGRQFSNSRSEMNVSTLELGDSALYLCASSSQGATDTQYFGPGTRLTVL.

The CDR3 region has the DNA TGTGCCAGCAGCTTCAGGACTAGCGGGAACTACGAGCAGTACTTC. Translated, it gives CASSFRTSGNYEQYF. The chain is built from TRBV11-2 and TRBJ2-7; 12 bases agree with TRBD2. V was clipped by 3 bases and J by 3 bases; unmatched bases: 3. The CDR3 has 15 amino acids. Germline V gene data show CDR1 as SGHAT and CDR2 as FQNNGV.

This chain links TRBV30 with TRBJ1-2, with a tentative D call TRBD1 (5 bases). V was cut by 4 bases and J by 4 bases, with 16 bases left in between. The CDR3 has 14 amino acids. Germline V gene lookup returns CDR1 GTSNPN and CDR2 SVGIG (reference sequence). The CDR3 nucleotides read TGTGCCTGGACCCCCCCGGGGGGGACCTATGGCTACACCTTC. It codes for CAWTPPGGTYGYTF.

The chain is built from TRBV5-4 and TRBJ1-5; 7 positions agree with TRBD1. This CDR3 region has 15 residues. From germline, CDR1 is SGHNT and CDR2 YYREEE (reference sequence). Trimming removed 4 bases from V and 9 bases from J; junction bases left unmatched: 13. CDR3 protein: CASSHDGTVGGPQHF. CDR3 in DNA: TGTGCCAGCAGCCATGATGGGACAGTTGGTGGGCCCCAGCATTTT. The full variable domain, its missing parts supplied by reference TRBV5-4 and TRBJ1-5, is ETGVTQSPTHLIKTRGQQVTLRCSSQSGHNTVSWYQQALGQGPQFIFQYYREEENGRGNFPPRFSGLQFPNYSSELNVNALELDDSALYLCASSHDGTVGGPQHFGDGTRLSIL.